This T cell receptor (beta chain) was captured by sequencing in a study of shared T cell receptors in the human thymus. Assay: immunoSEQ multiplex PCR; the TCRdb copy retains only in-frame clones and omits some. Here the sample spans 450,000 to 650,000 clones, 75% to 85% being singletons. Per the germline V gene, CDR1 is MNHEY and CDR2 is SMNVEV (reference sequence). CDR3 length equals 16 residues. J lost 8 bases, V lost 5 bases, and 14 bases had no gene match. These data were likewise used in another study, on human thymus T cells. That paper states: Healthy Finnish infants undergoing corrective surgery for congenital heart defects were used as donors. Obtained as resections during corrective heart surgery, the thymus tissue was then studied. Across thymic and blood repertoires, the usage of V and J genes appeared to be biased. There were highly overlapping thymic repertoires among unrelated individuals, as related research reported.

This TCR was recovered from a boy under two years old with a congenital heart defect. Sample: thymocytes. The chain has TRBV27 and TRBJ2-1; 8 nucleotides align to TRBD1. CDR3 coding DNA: TGTGCCAGCAGTCCCAGCTCCGGGACAGGTCACCATGAGCAGTTCTTC. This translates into CASSPSSGTGHHEQFF.